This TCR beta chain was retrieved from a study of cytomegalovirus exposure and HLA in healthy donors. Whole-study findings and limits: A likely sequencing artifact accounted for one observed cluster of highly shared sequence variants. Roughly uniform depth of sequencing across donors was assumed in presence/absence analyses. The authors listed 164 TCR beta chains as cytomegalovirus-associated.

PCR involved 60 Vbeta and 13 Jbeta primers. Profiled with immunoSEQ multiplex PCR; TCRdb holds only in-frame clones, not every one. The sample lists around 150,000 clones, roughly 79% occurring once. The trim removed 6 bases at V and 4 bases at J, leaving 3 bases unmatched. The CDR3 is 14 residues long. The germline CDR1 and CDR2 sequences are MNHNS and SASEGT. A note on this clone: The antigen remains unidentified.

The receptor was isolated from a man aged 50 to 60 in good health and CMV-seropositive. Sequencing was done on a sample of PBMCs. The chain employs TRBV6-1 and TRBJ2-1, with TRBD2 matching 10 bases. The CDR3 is CASSSSGGYNEQFF. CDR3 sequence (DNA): TGTGCCAGCAGCTCTAGCGGGGGTTACAATGAGCAGTTCTTC.